This T cell receptor (beta chain) was found in a study of blood T cell repertoires in COVID-19. Study overall: Researchers got acute and convalescent COVID-19 samples from the United States, Italy and Spain. PBMCs, B-cell-depleted T cells, or T cells were the source of the cDNA or gDNA that made up the material.

Germline V lookup: CDR1 SGDLS, CDR2 YYNGEE. The CDR3 contains 15 residues. Losses at the gene ends were 0 bases for V and 6 bases for J; bases not matched to a gene: 5. As originally analysed: By means of reference gene primer amplification, nucleated cell counts were estimated. Assay used: immunoSEQ multiplex PCR; TCRdb lists only in-frame clones, some missing. That table supplies the V and J calls and clone size; D and trimming were determined from the DNA. The data contain 270,000 or so clones, roughly 89% of them seen just once; the ten biggest clones take up 0.9% to 1%. This clone was seen once. The source of this sequence is a woman aged 40-49 years who had recovered from COVID-19. The sequencing sample was made of peripheral blood. The rearrangement links TRBV9 to TRBJ2-1; 8 bases are a match to TRBD2. The CDR3 spells CASSVVWTSRNEQFF. As DNA, the CDR3 is TGTGCCAGCAGCGTAGTGTGGACTAGCCGCAATGAGCAGTTCTTC.